The clone carrying this T cell receptor (beta chain) was seen a single time. The CDR3 runs to 14 residues. After removal of 3 bases from V and 7 bases from J, the junction contained 8 bases not matched to a gene. The germline V gene encodes CDR1 SGHNT and CDR2 YYREEE (reference sequence). The data belong to a study of shared clonotypes between healthy human individuals. Study in general: Those who served as donors were two women and three men between the ages of 18 and 49.

The repertoire was sequenced with immunoSEQ multiplex PCR; TCRdb's copy has only in-frame clones and lacks some. The repertoire consists of 800,000 to 950,000 clones, with approximately 97% occurring once and the leading ten covering approximately 0.2%. Naive CD8 cells comprised CD45RO-negative, CCR7-positively selected cells, excluding terminally differentiated effector memory CD45RA+ cells. This TCR was sampled from a man aged 25 to 40 in good health. V usage is TRBV5-4 and J usage is TRBJ2-7, with 9 positions matching TRBD2. Sequenced: naive CD8+ T cells sorted from blood. CDR3 sequence reads: CASSSIAGGSEQYF. CDR3 sequence (DNA): TGTGCCAGCAGCTCCATTGCGGGGGGGAGTGAGCAGTACTTC.